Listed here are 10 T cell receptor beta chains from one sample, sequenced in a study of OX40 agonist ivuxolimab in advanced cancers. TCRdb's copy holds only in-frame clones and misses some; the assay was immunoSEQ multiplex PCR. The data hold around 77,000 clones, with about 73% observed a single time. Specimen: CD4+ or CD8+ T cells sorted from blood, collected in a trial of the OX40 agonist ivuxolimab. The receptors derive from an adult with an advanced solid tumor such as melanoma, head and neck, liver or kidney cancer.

The CDR3 here is CASSFQLTGIYGYTF. The CDR3 DNA reads TGTGCCAGCAGTTTCCAACTGACAGGGATCTATGGCTACACCTTC. V and J are TRBV28 and TRBJ1-2, with 7 bases lining up with TRBD1. Per germline, CDR1 MDHEN and CDR2 SYDVKM. The CDR3 runs to 15 residues. The V and J ends lost 3 bases and 4 bases, in that order; junction bases with no gene match: 8.

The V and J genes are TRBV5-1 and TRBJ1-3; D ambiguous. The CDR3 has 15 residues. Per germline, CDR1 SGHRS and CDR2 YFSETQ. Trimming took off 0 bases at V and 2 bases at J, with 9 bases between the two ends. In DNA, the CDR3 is TGCGCCAGCAGCTTGGCCTTAGGAGCTGGAAACACCATATATTTT. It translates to CASSLALGAGNTIYF. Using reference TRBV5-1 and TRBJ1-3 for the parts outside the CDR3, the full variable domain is KAGVTQTPRYLIKTRGQQVTLSCSPISGHRSVSWYQQTPGQGLQFLFEYFSETQRNKGNFPGRFSGRQFSNSRSEMNVSTLELGDSALYLCASSLALGAGNTIYFGEGSWLTVV.

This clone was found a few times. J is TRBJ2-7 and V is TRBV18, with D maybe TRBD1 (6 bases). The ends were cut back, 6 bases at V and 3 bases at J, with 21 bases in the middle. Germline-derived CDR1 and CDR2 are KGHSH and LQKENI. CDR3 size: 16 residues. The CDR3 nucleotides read TGTGCCAGCTCCCCCCGGGAAGCAGGGGCTTTCTACGAGCAGTACTTC. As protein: CASSPREAGAFYEQYF.

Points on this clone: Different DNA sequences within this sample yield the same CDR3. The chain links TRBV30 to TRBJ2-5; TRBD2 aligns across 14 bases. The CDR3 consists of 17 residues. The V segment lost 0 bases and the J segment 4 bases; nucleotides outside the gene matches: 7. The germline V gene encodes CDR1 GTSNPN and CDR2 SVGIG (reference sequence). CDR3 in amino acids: CAWSVRGLAGGGETQYF. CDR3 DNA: TGTGCCTGGAGTGTACGAGGACTAGCGGGAGGTGGAGAGACCCAGTACTTC.

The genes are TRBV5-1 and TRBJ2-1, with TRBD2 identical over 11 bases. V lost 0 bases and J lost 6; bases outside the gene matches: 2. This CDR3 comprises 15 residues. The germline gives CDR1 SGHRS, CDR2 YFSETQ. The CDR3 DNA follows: TGCGCCAGCAGCTTGGAACTAGCGGGGGTCAATGAGCAGTTCTTC. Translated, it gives CASSLELAGVNEQFF.

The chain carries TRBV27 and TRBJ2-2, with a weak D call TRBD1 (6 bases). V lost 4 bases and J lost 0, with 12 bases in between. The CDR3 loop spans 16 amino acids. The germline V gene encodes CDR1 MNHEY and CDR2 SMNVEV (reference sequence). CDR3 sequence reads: CASSWTALPNTGELFF. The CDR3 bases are TGTGCCAGCAGTTGGACAGCACTACCGAACACCGGGGAGCTGTTTTTT.

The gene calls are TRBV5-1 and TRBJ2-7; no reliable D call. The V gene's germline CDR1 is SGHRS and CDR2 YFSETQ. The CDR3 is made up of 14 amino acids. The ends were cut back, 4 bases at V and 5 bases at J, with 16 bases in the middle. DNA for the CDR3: TGCGCCAGCAGCGTGAACCGACCCCCCGACGAGCAGTACTTC. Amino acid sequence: CASSVNRPPDEQYF.

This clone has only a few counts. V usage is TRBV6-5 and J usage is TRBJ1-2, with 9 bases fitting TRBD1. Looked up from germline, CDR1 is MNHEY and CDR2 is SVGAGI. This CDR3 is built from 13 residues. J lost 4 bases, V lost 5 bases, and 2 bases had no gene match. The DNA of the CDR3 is TGTGCCAGCAGTGCGACAGGGGGCTATGGCTACACCTTC. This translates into CASSATGGYGYTF.

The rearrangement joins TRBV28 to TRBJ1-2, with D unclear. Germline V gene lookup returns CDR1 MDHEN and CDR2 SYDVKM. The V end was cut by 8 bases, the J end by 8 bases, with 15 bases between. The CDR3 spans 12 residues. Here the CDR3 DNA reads TGTGCCAGCCGAACCTACTCTGGCGGCTACACCTTC. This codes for CASRTYSGGYTF.

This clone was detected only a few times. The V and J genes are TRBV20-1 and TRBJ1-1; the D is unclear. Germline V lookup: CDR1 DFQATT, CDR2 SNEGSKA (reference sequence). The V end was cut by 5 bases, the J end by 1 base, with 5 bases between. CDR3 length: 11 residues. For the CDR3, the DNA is TGCAGTGCTCTCAAGAACACTGAAGCTTTCTTT. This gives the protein CSALKNTEAFF.